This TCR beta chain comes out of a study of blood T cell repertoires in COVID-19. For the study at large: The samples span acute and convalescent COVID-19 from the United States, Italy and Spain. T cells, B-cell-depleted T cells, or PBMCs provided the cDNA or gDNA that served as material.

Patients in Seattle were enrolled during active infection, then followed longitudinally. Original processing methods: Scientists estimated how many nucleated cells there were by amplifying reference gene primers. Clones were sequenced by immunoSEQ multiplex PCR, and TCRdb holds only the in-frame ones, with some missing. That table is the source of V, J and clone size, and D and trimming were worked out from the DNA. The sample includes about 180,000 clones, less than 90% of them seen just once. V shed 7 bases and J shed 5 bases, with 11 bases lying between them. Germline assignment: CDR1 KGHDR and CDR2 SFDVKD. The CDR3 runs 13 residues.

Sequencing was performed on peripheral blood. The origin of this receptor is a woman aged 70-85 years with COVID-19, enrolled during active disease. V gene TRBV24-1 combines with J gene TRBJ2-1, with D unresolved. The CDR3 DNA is TGTGCCACCAGCCTAGACGGTAACAATGAGCAGTTCTTC. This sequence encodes CATSLDGNNEQFF.